This T cell receptor beta chain was captured in a study of blood T cell repertoires in COVID-19. About the research overall: Some COVID-19 samples were acute and others convalescent; all came from the United States, Italy and Spain. Sources were T cells, B-cell-depleted T cells, or PBMCs; the material itself was cDNA or gDNA.

Germline CDR1 reads MDHEN; CDR2 reads SYDVKM. The CDR3 is 14 amino acids. The junction had 10 bases not matched to a gene; V was cut back by 6 bases and J by 7 bases. As handled by the study authors: It was from reference gene primer amplification that nucleated cell counts were estimated. Profiling relied on immunoSEQ multiplex PCR, and the TCRdb table lists in-frame clones only, not all of them. V, J and clone size were drawn from that table, and D and trimming were deduced from the DNA. The data show about 35,000 clones, roughly 87% seen once. The sequenced sample was peripheral blood. The chain joins TRBV28 to TRBJ2-7, with 9 bases aligning to TRBD1. This sequence originates from a man older than 75 with acute or convalescent COVID-19. The CDR3 DNA follows: TGTGCCAGCAGAACCCGGGACAGGGCTAGGGAGCAGTACTTC. Protein sequence: CASRTRDRAREQYF.